The next 30 T cell receptor beta chains were all read from a single sample in a study of cytomegalovirus exposure and HLA in healthy donors. Both 60 Vbeta primers and 13 Jbeta primers went into the PCR. Profiled with immunoSEQ multiplex PCR; TCRdb holds only in-frame clones, not every one. Seen here are some 150,000 clones, 76% observed once, and the top ten hold 1.5% to 2%. The sample was PBMCs. The receptors derive from a woman aged 40 to 50 in good health and CMV-seronegative.

This clone was detected only once. V is TRBV6-1 and J is TRBJ1-2, with D possibly being TRBD1 (6 bases). Germline assignment: CDR1 MNHNS and CDR2 SASEGT. The CDR3 is 18 amino acids. Trimming took off 4 bases at V and 4 bases at J, with 25 bases between the two ends. CDR3 coding DNA: TGTGCCAGCAGTGGAGCGCTTGCAGGGAGAGGGGGTGGCTATGGCTACACCTTC. Protein product: CASSGALAGRGGGYGYTF.

This clone has only a few counts. The chain is built from TRBV5-1 and TRBJ1-1; tentatively, D is TRBD1 (6 bases). V lost 3 bases and J 8 bases, leaving 14 bases between the germline ends. Germline CDR1 and CDR2: SGHRS and YFSETQ. CDR3 size: 13 residues. CDR3 nucleotide sequence: TGCGCCAGCAGCTCACAGGGTTGGGGGGAAGCTTTCTTT. Translating it yields CASSSQGWGEAFF.

V usage is TRBV18 and J usage is TRBJ1-4; tentatively, D is TRBD1 (6 bases). The V gene lost 2 bases and the J gene lost 6 bases, with 16 bases spanning the gap. Germline values: CDR1 KGHSH, CDR2 LQKENI. The CDR3 totals 16 residues. The CDR3 bases are TGTGCCAGCTCACCAATGTGGGGGACAACAGATGAAAAACTGTTTTTT. Translating gives CASSPMWGTTDEKLFF. The whole variable domain, remainder taken from reference TRBV18 and TRBJ1-4, is NAGVMQNPRHLVRRRGQEARLRCSPMKGHSHVYWYRQLPEEGLKFMVYLQKENIIDESGMPKERFSAEFPKEGPSILRIQQVVRGDSAAYFCASSPMWGTTDEKLFFGSGTQLSVL.

This clone was counted between two and nine times. V and J are TRBV6-1 and TRBJ1-2; weak D call: TRBD1 (6 bases). Deletions cut 4 bases from V and 4 bases from J, with 13 bases between. The CDR3 sequence is 14 residues long. CDR1 and CDR2 (germline): MNHNS, SASEGT. CDR3 DNA: TGTGCCAGCAGTGGATCCAGGGGCCGCTATGGCTACACCTTC. Residues: CASSGSRGRYGYTF.

This sequence joins TRBV5-4 and TRBJ2-1, with TRBD1 as a possible D gene (5 bases). CDR1 SGHNT and CDR2 YYREEE come from the germline V gene (reference sequence). Trimming pared 1 base from V and 0 bases from J, leaving 17 bases between. CDR3 length equals 18 residues. The CDR3 nucleotides read TGTGCCAGCAGCTTGAAGTCAGGGTCCTTTAGCTCCTACAATGAGCAGTTCTTC. Protein sequence: CASSLKSGSFSSYNEQFF.

The genes are TRBV6-6 and TRBJ2-7; 7 bases agree with TRBD1. Losses at the gene ends were 6 bases for V and 3 bases for J; bases not matched to a gene: 5. Looked up from germline, CDR1 is MNHNY and CDR2 is SVGAGI (reference sequence). This CDR3 is built from 13 residues. CDR3 nucleotides: TGTGCCAGCAGCCAAGACAGGGTCTACGAGCAGTACTTC. This translates into CASSQDRVYEQYF.

The V gene is TRBV18, the J gene TRBJ2-5; 13 nucleotides align to TRBD2. J gave up 5 bases and V 3 bases, and 6 bases lay outside the gene matches. This CDR3 contains 16 residues. The germline V gene has CDR1 KGHSH and CDR2 LQKENI. The CDR3 loop is CASSPRLAGGSETQYF. CDR3 nucleotide sequence: TGTGCCAGCTCACCTAGACTAGCGGGAGGCTCGGAGACCCAGTACTTC.

This clone was detected only once. This rearrangement joins TRBV2 to TRBJ2-2; 7 nucleotides agree with TRBD1. In germline, CDR1 is SNHLY, CDR2 FYNNEI. The CDR3 is made up of 15 amino acids. Trimming at V came to 10 bases and at J to 0 bases, leaving 8 bases not matched to a gene. In DNA form, the CDR3 reads TGTGCCACTTCGAATCAGGGGGCGAACACCGGGGAGCTGTTTTTT. Protein: CATSNQGANTGELFF.

The V gene is TRBV5-6, the J gene TRBJ2-5; 7 bases line up with TRBD2. Germline V gene sequence: CDR1 SGHDT, CDR2 YYEEEE. V trimming: 4 bases; J trimming: 5 bases; junction bases outside the gene matches: 5. The CDR3 consists of 13 residues. The CDR3 here is CASSPNGGETQYF. CDR3 nucleotides: TGTGCCAGCAGCCCCAACGGGGGGGAGACCCAGTACTTC.

In this sample, this clone turned up a few times. Here the CDR3 reads CASSPLPGREKLFF. The CDR3 region has the DNA TGTGCCAGCTCACCACTGCCAGGGCGGGAAAAACTGTTTTTT. This sequence joins TRBV18 and TRBJ1-4, with D possibly being TRBD1 (5 bases). This CDR3 has 14 amino acids. The germline V gene has CDR1 KGHSH and CDR2 LQKENI. The V and J ends lost 1 base and 8 bases respectively, with 11 bases between them.

The V gene is TRBV19, the J gene TRBJ2-1, with TRBD2 matching over 10 bases. The germline V gene encodes CDR1 LNHDA and CDR2 SQIVND (reference sequence). Trimming cost V 4 bases and J 5 bases; bases outside gene matches: 14. This CDR3 is built from 18 residues. The CDR3 here is CASSTLPKAGGRNNEQFF. The CDR3 nucleotides are TGTGCCAGTAGTACACTACCTAAAGCGGGGGGGCGTAACAATGAGCAGTTCTTC.

CDR3 coding DNA: TGTGCCAGCAGCCCGGAGGGCAGGGGGACCGAGACCCAGTACTTC. Translated: CASSPEGRGTETQYF. The J gene is TRBJ2-5, the V gene TRBV2; D is possibly TRBD1 (7 bases). From germline, CDR1 is SNHLY and CDR2 FYNNEI. The germline V and J ends were trimmed by 6 bases and 5 bases, with 19 bases remaining between them. This CDR3 has 15 residues. Complete variable domain (other parts from reference TRBV2 and TRBJ2-5): EPEVTQTPSHQVTQMGQEVILRCVPISNHLYFYWYRQILGQKVEFLVSFYNNEISEKSEIFDDQFSVERPDGSNFTLKIRSTKLEDSAMYFCASSPEGRGTETQYFGPGTRLLVL.

The chain combines TRBV27 with TRBJ1-3, with D perhaps matching TRBD1 (5 bases). Trimming took off 5 bases at V and 3 bases at J, with 14 bases between the two ends. This CDR3 contains 15 residues. From germline, CDR1 is MNHEY and CDR2 SMNVEV (reference sequence). In DNA, the CDR3 is TGTGCCAGCAGTGCGACACGACAGTTTGGAAACACCATATATTTT. This encodes CASSATRQFGNTIYF.

CDR3 protein: CASSGQGAYEQYF. CDR3 nucleotide sequence: TGTGCCAGCTCTGGGCAGGGGGCGTACGAGCAGTACTTC. The chain links TRBV5-4 to TRBJ2-7; 8 bases agree with TRBD1. The germline V gene encodes CDR1 SGHNT and CDR2 YYREEE (reference sequence). CDR3 length: 13 residues. J lost 4 bases, V lost 7 bases, and 7 bases had no gene match. Filled out from reference TRBV5-4 and TRBJ2-7, the complete variable domain reads ETGVTQSPTHLIKTRGQQVTLRCSSQSGHNTVSWYQQALGQGPQFIFQYYREEENGRGNFPPRFSGLQFPNYSSELNVNALELDDSALYLCASSGQGAYEQYFGPGTRLTVT.

The rearrangement joins TRBV5-4 to TRBJ2-7; D is possibly TRBD2 (5 bases). This CDR3 region has 15 residues. V shed 2 bases and J shed 3 bases, with 15 bases lying between them. Germline CDR1 reads SGHNT; CDR2 reads YYREEE (reference sequence). CDR3 bases: TGTGCCAGCAGCTTTGACAAGACTAAGTACTACGAGCAGTACTTC. It translates to CASSFDKTKYYEQYF.

V and J are TRBV28 and TRBJ1-1, with 7 bases matching TRBD1. The CDR3 sequence is 15 residues long. Per germline, CDR1 MDHEN and CDR2 SYDVKM. After removal of 3 bases from V and 6 bases from J, the junction contained 10 bases not matched to a gene. CDR3 DNA: TGTGCCAGCAGTTTTACCACAGGGGTTGGGGCTGAAGCTTTCTTT. Encoded protein: CASSFTTGVGAEAFF.

V gene TRBV18 combines with J gene TRBJ1-5; 10 bases agree with TRBD1. The CDR3 spans 15 residues. The V gene's germline CDR1 is KGHSH and CDR2 LQKENI. Trimming at V came to 5 bases and at J to 7 bases, leaving 8 bases not matched to a gene. The CDR3 DNA sequence: TGTGCCAGCTCATCTTCCCGGGACAGGGGACAGCCCCAGCATTTT. Translating it yields CASSSSRDRGQPQHF.

The rearrangement uses TRBV6-5 and TRBJ1-1; D gene uncertain. V dropped 6 bases and J dropped 0 bases, with 11 bases sitting between them. The length of the CDR3 is 14 residues. Germline V CDR1 and CDR2: MNHEY, SVGAGI. CDR3 in amino acids: CASSQAPLNTEAFF. DNA of the CDR3: TGTGCCAGCAGCCAGGCCCCCCTGAACACTGAAGCTTTCTTT.

The count of this clone is one. The gene calls are TRBV11-3 and TRBJ2-7; TRBD2 is a possible D gene (5 bases). Germline V lookup: CDR1 SGHNT, CDR2 YENEEA. Trimming took off 3 bases at V and 1 base at J, with 19 bases between the two ends. The CDR3 has 17 amino acids. CDR3 loop: CASSLLGEPRKSYEQYF. CDR3 nucleotides: TGTGCCAGCAGCTTGCTCGGGGAACCCAGGAAATCCTACGAGCAGTACTTC.

CDR3 sequence (DNA): TGCAGCGTTGATGAGGGGGGGCCTGAGCAGTTCTTC. The encoded protein is CSVDEGGPEQFF. This chain connects TRBV29-1 to TRBJ2-1; tentatively, D is TRBD2 (7 bases). This CDR3 has 12 amino acids. Trimming took off 3 bases at V and 9 bases at J, with 12 bases between the two ends. Germline V gives CDR1 SQVTM, CDR2 ANQGSEA.

The genes are TRBV10-3 and TRBJ2-5; 8 bases fit TRBD2. The J call is in doubt because the DNA end fits TRBJ2-7 better. The CDR3 covers 14 residues. The germline CDR1 and CDR2 sequences are ENHRY and SYGVKD. This CDR3 is CAARSGSIPNEQYF. Written as DNA, the CDR3 is TGTGCCGCCAGGAGCGGGAGCATTCCCAACGAGCAGTACTTC.

The chain is built from TRBV10-2 and TRBJ2-7, with TRBD1 identical over 7 bases. The CDR3 has 16 amino acids. The V segment lost 1 base and the J segment 3 bases; nucleotides outside the gene matches: 9. Germline CDR1 reads WSHSY; CDR2 reads SAAADI. The CDR3 nucleotides read TGCGCCAGCAGTGAGTTACAGGGGCTACGAATCTACGAGCAGTACTTC. Amino acid sequence: CASSELQGLRIYEQYF.

The V and J genes are TRBV7-9 and TRBJ2-3; the match to TRBD1 covers 9 bases. The V segment lost 1 base and the J segment 6 bases; nucleotides outside the gene matches: 5. This CDR3 comprises 15 residues. The germline V gene has CDR1 SEHNR and CDR2 FQNEAQ (reference sequence). The CDR3 here is CASSLGQGVEDTQYF. The CDR3 region has the DNA TGTGCCAGCAGCTTAGGACAGGGGGTGGAGGATACGCAGTATTTT. The whole variable domain, remainder taken from reference TRBV7-9 and TRBJ2-3, is DTGVSQNPRHKITKRGQNVTFRCDPISEHNRLYWYRQTLGQGPEFLTYFQNEAQLEKSRLLSDRFSAERPKGSFSTLEIQRTEQGDSAMYLCASSLGQGVEDTQYFGPGTRLTVL.

The chain is built from TRBV19 and TRBJ2-2, with D maybe TRBD1 (6 bases). V lost 6 bases and J 6 bases, leaving 17 bases between the germline ends. The CDR3 spans 15 residues. The germline V gene encodes CDR1 LNHDA and CDR2 SQIVND (reference sequence). CDR3 sequence reads: CASRIGTPSPGELFF. CDR3 bases: TGTGCCAGTAGGATTGGGACACCCTCCCCCGGGGAGCTGTTTTTT.

This clone was recorded a few times. The chain couples TRBV11-2 to TRBJ2-7, with TRBD2 matching over 7 bases. Per germline, CDR1 SGHAT and CDR2 FQNNGV. The CDR3 is 14 residues long. The junction had 6 bases not matched to a gene; V was cut back by 4 bases and J by 3 bases. The CDR3 region is CASSWSRDYYEQYF. CDR3 DNA sequence: TGTGCCAGCAGCTGGTCCCGGGACTACTACGAGCAGTACTTC.

The chain joins TRBV4-1 to TRBJ1-2; TRBD1 agrees at 8 bases. The CDR3 extends over 18 amino acids. Germline-derived CDR1 and CDR2 are MGHRA and YSYEKL. Germline trimming cut 3 bases from V and 0 bases from J; bases unmatched to any gene: 12. The CDR3 nucleotides are TGCGCCAGCAGCCACATCGGGACAGGTAGAGAATCTAACTATGGCTACACCTTC. The encoded protein is CASSHIGTGRESNYGYTF.

The CDR3 loop reads CASSSPGTFTGELFF. For the CDR3, the DNA is TGTGCCAGCAGCAGTCCCGGGACATTCACCGGGGAGCTGTTTTTT. The rearrangement uses TRBV28 and TRBJ2-2; D may be TRBD1 (6 bases). Between the trimmed V and J ends, which lost 6 bases and 4 bases, there was a span of 15 bases. CDR3 size: 15 residues. Germline CDR1 reads MDHEN; CDR2 reads SYDVKM.

The chain is built from TRBV7-9 and TRBJ1-1, with TRBD1 matching over 8 bases. The CDR3 is 15 amino acids. CDR1 is SEHNR, CDR2 FQNEAQ, per germline (reference sequence). The ends lost 6 bases at V and 4 bases at J; junction bases unmatched: 10. The CDR3 region is CASRDGQGFGTEAFF. CDR3 sequence (DNA): TGTGCCAGCAGGGATGGACAGGGCTTTGGCACTGAAGCTTTCTTT.

The V and J genes are TRBV6-1 and TRBJ2-7; D remains unclear. V gave up 9 bases and J gave up 6 bases, with 12 bases separating them. The CDR3 spans 11 residues. CDR1 and CDR2 from the germline V gene are MNHNS and SASEGT. CDR3 residues: CASVFGGEQYF. DNA of the CDR3: TGTGCCAGTGTCTTCGGTGGCGAGCAGTACTTC.

This clone has just one count. CDR3 region: CGAGGILAKNIQYF. The CDR3 coding sequence is TGCGGAGCGGGAGGGATCCTAGCCAAAAACATTCAGTACTTC. The chain is built from TRBV29-1 and TRBJ2-4; 10 bases line up with TRBD2. CDR3 size: 14 residues. The germline gives CDR1 SQVTM, CDR2 ANQGSEA.